This T cell receptor beta chain was captured in a study of shared clonotypes between healthy human individuals. Looking at the study overall: Donors, aged 18 to 49, were a couple of women and a few men.

Assay: immunoSEQ multiplex PCR; the TCRdb copy retains only in-frame clones and omits some. The sample lists 2.3 million or so clones, over 85% seen once, with 0.35% to 0.5% in the top ten. There are 17 residues in the CDR3. Germline CDR1 reads SGDLS; CDR2 reads YYNGEE. The V gene lost 4 bases and the J gene lost 2 bases, with 19 bases spanning the gap. The sequencing input was naive CD4+ T cells from PBMCs. Specified subset: CD45RA+ positively selected. This clonotype originated in a man in his late teens or twenties in good health. Some clones in this sample may be carry-over from other donors' samples. J is TRBJ2-1 and V is TRBV9; no reliable D call. The CDR3 bases are TGTGCCAGCAGCCCTCGTATGTCGGATAATCCCTACAATGAGCAGTTCTTC. Its translation is CASSPRMSDNPYNEQFF.